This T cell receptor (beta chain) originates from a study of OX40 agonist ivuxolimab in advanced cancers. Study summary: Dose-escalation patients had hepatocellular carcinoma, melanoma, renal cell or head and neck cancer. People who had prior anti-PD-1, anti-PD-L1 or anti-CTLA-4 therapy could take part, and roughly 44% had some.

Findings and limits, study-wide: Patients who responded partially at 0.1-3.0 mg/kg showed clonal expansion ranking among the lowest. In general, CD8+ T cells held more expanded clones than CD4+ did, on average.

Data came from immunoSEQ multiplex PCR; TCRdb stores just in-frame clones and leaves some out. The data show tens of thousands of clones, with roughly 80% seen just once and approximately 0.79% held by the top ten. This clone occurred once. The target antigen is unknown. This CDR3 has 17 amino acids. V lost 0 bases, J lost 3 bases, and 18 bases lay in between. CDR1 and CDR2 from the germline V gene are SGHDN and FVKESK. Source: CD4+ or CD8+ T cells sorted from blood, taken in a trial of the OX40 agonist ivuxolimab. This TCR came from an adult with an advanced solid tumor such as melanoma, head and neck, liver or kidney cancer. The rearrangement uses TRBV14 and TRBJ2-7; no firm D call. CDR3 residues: CASSQDETNSPRYEQYF. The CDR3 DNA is TGTGCCAGCAGCCAAGATGAGACGAACTCTCCCCGCTACGAGCAGTACTTC. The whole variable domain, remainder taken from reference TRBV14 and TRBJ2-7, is EAGVTQFPSHSVIEKGQTVTLRCDPISGHDNLYWYRRVMGKEIKFLLHFVKESKQDESGMPNNRFLAERTGGTYSTLKVQPAELEDSGVYFCASSQDETNSPRYEQYFGPGTRLTVT.